A selection of T cell receptor beta chains follows, all from one sample in a study of shared clonotypes between healthy human individuals. Method: immunoSEQ multiplex PCR; TCRdb's copy keeps in-frame clones and lacks some. Found here are around 2.3 million clones, nearly 97% of them singletons; the top ten hold 0.1% to 0.15%. What was sequenced was naive CD4+ T cells sorted from blood. All receptors derive from a man between 18 and 29 years old in good health. Both conserved end residues are part of each CDR3. A D gene is named only where the DNA matches it firmly. Clone sizes are given selectively: once, few, many, or a class where the clone is expanded.

TRBV11-2	TRBJ1-2	.	.	TGTGCCAGCAGCTTAGACGGCCTCTATGGCTACACCTTC	CASSLDGLYGYTF
TRBV7-9	TRBJ2-7	.	.	TGTGCCGTCCGCGGGACCGCGTACGAGCAGTACTTC	CAVRGTAYEQYF
TRBV5-4	TRBJ2-1	TRBD2	.	TGTGCCAGCAGCACCTTAGCGGGGCCCCGGAACAATGAGCAGTTCTTC	CASSTLAGPRNNEQFF
TRBV7-2	TRBJ2-2	.	once	TGTGCCAGCAGCCCATACGTGACCGGGGAGCTGTTTTTT	CASSPYVTGELFF
TRBV7-9	TRBJ2-7	.	.	TGTGCCAGCAGCTTAGGGGCCGGACAGTTTCCCTACGAGCAGTACTTC	CASSLGAGQFPYEQYF
TRBV10-1	TRBJ2-7	TRBD1	.	TGCGCCAGCGGACCGGGACAGGGGGCCTACGAGCAGTACTTC	CASGPGQGAYEQYF
TRBV7-2	TRBJ2-1	.	.	TGTGCCAGCAGCCTCGGAGGGGGACCCCACAATGAGCAGTTCTTC	CASSLGGGPHNEQFF
TRBV19	TRBJ1-3	.	.	TGTGCCAGTAATAACGCGCTGATCTCTGGAAACACCATATATTTT	CASNNALISGNTIYF
TRBV5-4	TRBJ2-2	.	.	TGTGCCAGCAGCTTGGCAGTCTCGAACACCGGGGAGCTGTTTTTT	CASSLAVSNTGELFF
TRBV2	TRBJ1-5	.	.	TGTGCCAGCAGTGATGGACCGAAGGCAGCTAGCAATCAGCCCCAGCATTTT	CASSDGPKAASNQPQHF
TRBV30	TRBJ1-4	.	once	TGTGCCTGGTCCACATTTCCCGGAGGACTGTTTTTT	CAWSTFPGGLFF
TRBV5-4	TRBJ2-5	.	.	TGTGCCAGCAGCGACAGGCAAGGGACCCAGTACTTC	CASSDRQGTQYF
TRBV10-3	TRBJ1-1	TRBD1	.	TGTGCCATCAGTACCGGAATCGGGGACAGGGGGCTGGAGACTGAAGCTTTCTTT	CAISTGIGDRGLETEAFF
TRBV7-8	TRBJ2-1	.	.	TGTGCCAGCAGCTTACGCCGTGGGAGGTGGGAGGCCTACAATGAGCAGTTCTTC	CASSLRRGRWEAYNEQFF
TRBV4-1	TRBJ2-6	.	.	TGCGCCAGCAGCCAAGACTCTGGGGCCAACGTCCTGACTTTC	CASSQDSGANVLTF
TRBV10-3	TRBJ2-3	.	.	TGTGCCATCAGCGAAGGGGGGGGCACAGATACGCAGTATTTT	CAISEGGGTDTQYF
TRBV30	TRBJ1-1	TRBD1	.	TGTGCCTGGGGAGGGTCCCAGGGGGCGCTATTAACTGAAGCTTTCTTT	CAWGGSQGALLTEAFF
TRBV12-5	TRBJ2-3	.	.	TGTGCTAGTGGTTTGAGTAGTTCTTATACGCAGTATTTT	CASGLSSSYTQYF
TRBV29-1	TRBJ2-5	.	.	TGCAGCGCCCTAGGGGTAGGGAGGGAGACCCAGTACTTC	CSALGVGRETQYF
TRBV4-2	TRBJ1-3	.	once	TGTGCCAGCAGCCAAGACGCGAGGGGACAAACTGGAAACACCATATATTTT	CASSQDARGQTGNTIYF
TRBV18	TRBJ1-4	.	few	TGTGCCAGCTCATTCGAACGAGATGAAAAACTGTTTTTT	CASSFERDEKLFF
TRBV5-1	TRBJ1-1	TRBD1	.	TGCGCCAGCAGCGTACAGGGGGCTGAAGCTTTCTTT	CASSVQGAEAFF
TRBV2	TRBJ2-2	.	once	TGTGCCAGCCGGCGGGGAAGGGGGAACACCGGGGAGCTGTTTTTT	CASRRGRGNTGELFF
TRBV10-3	TRBJ2-5	TRBD2	.	TGTGCCATCAGTGAAAGACTAGCGGGAGTGGAGACCCAGTACTTC	CAISERLAGVETQYF
TRBV30	TRBJ2-7	TRBD2	.	TGTGCCTGGAGTGTTAGCGGGGGGGCCATATACGAGCAGTACTTC	CAWSVSGGAIYEQYF
TRBV5-1	TRBJ1-4	TRBD1	.	TGCGCCAGCAGCTCCGGACAGGGATGGGAAAAACTGTTTTTT	CASSSGQGWEKLFF
TRBV6-5	TRBJ2-2	.	few	TGTGCCAGCGGTTACCCCGGGGAGCTGTTTTTT	CASGYPGELFF
TRBV6-6	TRBJ1-1	.	.	TGTGCCAGCAGTTACGGTGTCGGTAACACTGAAGCTTTCTTT	CASSYGVGNTEAFF
TRBV6-6	TRBJ2-5	.	.	TGTGCCAGCAGTTTCAGGGAGGAGACCCAGTACTTC	CASSFREETQYF
TRBV7-7	TRBJ1-6	TRBD1	.	TGTGCTATCTCACAGGGGAATAATTCACCCCTCCACTTT	CAISQGNNSPLHF
TRBV18	TRBJ2-7	.	.	TGTGCCAGCTCACCAAGGGTTTCTTCGGGTTCGGTTTCAGGCGAGCAGTACTTC	CASSPRVSSGSVSGEQYF
TRBV10-3	TRBJ1-2	TRBD1	.	TGTGCCATCAGTACCAACAGGGGGCGCGACTATGGCTACACCTTC	CAISTNRGRDYGYTF
TRBV11-2	TRBJ2-7	TRBD2	.	TGTGCCAGCAGCTTTACGGCTAGCGGAACCTACGAGCAGTACTTC	CASSFTASGTYEQYF
TRBV11-2	TRBJ1-2	TRBD1	.	TGTGCCAGCAGCTTACAGGGGGCCGATGGCTACACCTTC	CASSLQGADGYTF
TRBV6-5	TRBJ1-1	.	.	TGTGCCAGCTGTGACCCGCCGGGTACTGAAGCTTTCTTT	CASCDPPGTEAFF
TRBV30	TRBJ2-7	TRBD1	.	TGTGCCTCGGGACAGGCTTACGAGCAGTACTTC	CASGQAYEQYF
TRBV30	TRBJ2-5	.	.	TGTGCCTGGAGTGTAATGGAAGTGGGAGAGACCCAGTACTTC	CAWSVMEVGETQYF
TRBV5-1	TRBJ2-1	.	.	TGCGCCAGCAGCTTGGGAGACAATGAGCAGTTCTTC	CASSLGDNEQFF
TRBV11-2	TRBJ2-7	TRBD1	.	TGTGCCAGCAGCTCTCCCGGGACAGGGGAATACGAGCAGTACTTC	CASSSPGTGEYEQYF
TRBV10-3	TRBJ2-5	TRBD1	.	TGTGCCATCACCGACAGGGACCAAGAGACCCAGTACTTC	CAITDRDQETQYF
TRBV2	TRBJ2-5	TRBD2	.	TGTGCCAGCAGCGGGGGGGAAAAAGAGACCCAGTACTTC	CASSGGEKETQYF
TRBV6-6	TRBJ1-6	.	.	TGTGCCAGCAAGGCGGCCGGACACGATAATTCACCCCTCCACTTT	CASKAAGHDNSPLHF
TRBV28	TRBJ2-7	.	.	TGTGCCAGCAGTTTCCCAGGAGATAAGGGGACCCACGAGCAGTACTTC	CASSFPGDKGTHEQYF
TRBV4-1	TRBJ1-4	TRBD1	.	TGCGCCAGCAGCCCAGACAGGGCCCCTAATGAAAAACTGTTTTTT	CASSPDRAPNEKLFF
TRBV5-6	TRBJ2-1	.	.	TGTGCCAGCAGCTACCTAGACAGAAAAAGCAATGAGCAGTTCTTC	CASSYLDRKSNEQFF
TRBV9	TRBJ2-1	.	.	TGTGCCAGCAGCGTTGGGGGAGGTTCCTCCTACAATGAGCAGTTCTTC	CASSVGGGSSYNEQFF
TRBV25-1	TRBJ1-2	TRBD1	.	TGTGCCAGCAGTGGCGACGCGGACAGGGGCTATGGCTACACCTTC	CASSGDADRGYGYTF
TRBV4-2	TRBJ2-1	.	.	TGTGCCAGCAGCCTTGACGGGGGACCTTTTTCGGAGCAGTTCTTC	CASSLDGGPFSEQFF
TRBV7-2	TRBJ2-7	TRBD2	.	TGTGCCAGCAGCTTAGCCGGGACTAGCGGCTACGAGCAGTACTTC	CASSLAGTSGYEQYF
TRBV2	TRBJ2-3	.	.	TGTGCCACCAGGCAATCAGTGCTCGGGGATACGCAGTATTTT	CATRQSVLGDTQYF
TRBV28	TRBJ2-7	TRBD2	.	TGTGCCAGCAGTTTACCGACTAGCGGGAGCGGCAACGAGCAGTATTTC	CASSLPTSGSGNEQYF
TRBV30	TRBJ1-3	.	.	TGTGCCTGGACTCGCGGAAACACCATATATTTT	CAWTRGNTIYF
TRBV5-6	TRBJ2-7	.	.	TGTGCCAGCAGCTTGGCCAAGAGGGTTGAGCAGTACTTC	CASSLAKRVEQYF
TRBV5-1	TRBJ1-4	.	.	TGCGCCAGCAGCTCGGGCCCCCCCAGTCCGTATGAAAAACTGTTTTTT	CASSSGPPSPYEKLFF
TRBV6-5	TRBJ1-1	TRBD1	.	TGTGCCAGCAGCTCACAGGGGGGAGTCGCTGAAGCTTTCTTT	CASSSQGGVAEAFF
TRBV5-4	TRBJ1-1	TRBD1	.	TGTGCCAGCAGCTTGGACAGGGGACTTAACACTGAAGCTTTCTTT	CASSLDRGLNTEAFF
TRBV5-4	TRBJ2-6	.	.	TGTGCCAGCAGCTCTGTCCCGACTAGCTCTGGGGCCAACGTCCTGACTTTC	CASSSVPTSSGANVLTF